This entry concerns a single T cell receptor (beta chain). The data derive from a study of control samples from healthy donors and cancer patients. Assay: immunoSEQ multiplex PCR; the TCRdb copy retains only in-frame clones and omits some. The data hold about 150,000 clones, with approximately 90% observed a single time. CDR1 MDHEN and CDR2 SYDVKM come from the germline V gene. V was pared by 6 bases and J by 4 bases, with 9 bases of the junction left unmatched. This CDR3 comprises 16 residues. The V and J genes are TRBV28 and TRBJ2-3; 11 nucleotides line up with TRBD2. This TCR was sampled from a woman in her 30s in good health. Sequencing input: blood. The CDR3 spells CASRRASGRWADTQYF. CDR3 nucleotides: TGTGCCAGCAGACGGGCTAGCGGGAGGTGGGCAGATACGCAGTATTTT.